A single sample gave rise to the 17 T cell receptor beta chains below, sequenced in a study of CD8 T cells in ankylosing spondylitis. TCRdb reprocessed the 5' RACE reads via MiXCR and lists one record per CDR3 protein. The top ten clones hold under 20% of a sample with some 700,000 distinct CDR3 sequences, over 15% of them seen once. Study-wide findings and caveats: Within ankylosing spondylitis blood, a TCR beta motif made up of seven to nine highly homologous variants appeared to be characteristic.

These receptors' antigens are unknown. What was sequenced was blood, either unsorted or a sorted T cell fraction (not recorded which). These receptor sequences come from a male donor with ankylosing spondylitis.

The chain links TRBV3-1 to TRBJ1-4; D not resolved. Germline V gene data show CDR1 as LGHDT and CDR2 as YNNKEL (reference sequence). V gave up 1 base and J gave up 15 bases, with 15 bases separating them. The CDR3 totals 13 residues. Written as DNA, the CDR3 is TGTGCCAGCAGCCAAGCGGCGGTCGGGCGAATGTTTTTT. The encoded protein is CASSQAAVGRMFF.

V and J are TRBV6-5 and TRBJ1-1; a weak D match, TRBD1 (5 bases). In germline, CDR1 is MNHEY, CDR2 SVGAGI. V was pared by 7 bases and J by 7 bases, with 10 bases between. This CDR3 has 11 residues. In DNA form, the CDR3 reads TGTGCCAGCAATCTGGGGGTTGAAGCTTTCTTT. Its protein is CASNLGVEAFF.

V is TRBV10-3 and J is TRBJ2-3, with 8 bases aligning to TRBD1. J was trimmed by 5 bases and V by 10 bases; bases with no gene match: 8. CDR3 size: 13 residues. CDR1 and CDR2 (germline): ENHRY, SYGVKD. The chain's CDR3 is CATRTGTEDTQYF. DNA for the CDR3: TGTGCCACCCGGACAGGGACAGAAGATACGCAGTATTTT.

The chain employs TRBV2 and TRBJ2-2; 7 positions agree with TRBD1. Germline values: CDR1 SNHLY, CDR2 FYNNEI. With V trimmed by 6 bases and J by 6 bases, 7 bases remained unmatched. The CDR3 runs to 14 residues. The CDR3 spells CASRGQAFSGELFF. The DNA for the CDR3 is TGTGCCAGCAGAGGACAGGCCTTCTCCGGGGAGCTGTTTTTT. The whole variable domain, remainder taken from reference TRBV2 and TRBJ2-2, is EPEVTQTPSHQVTQMGQEVILRCVPISNHLYFYWYRQILGQKVEFLVSFYNNEISEKSEIFDDQFSVERPDGSNFTLKIRSTKLEDSAMYFCASRGQAFSGELFFGEGSRLTVL.

In its sample, this clonotype was seen a few times. The gene calls are TRBV25-1 and TRBJ1-1, with 8 bases that match TRBD1. This CDR3 region has 16 residues. Germline trimming cut 4 bases from V and 1 base from J; bases unmatched to any gene: 8. Germline loops: CDR1 MGHDK, CDR2 SYGVNS. CDR3 residues: CASSALSGGKNTEAFF. For the CDR3, the DNA is TGTGCCAGCAGTGCACTTTCAGGGGGCAAGAACACTGAAGCTTTCTTT.

This clonotype was picked up one time. V gene TRBV7-3 combines with J gene TRBJ2-1, with 9 bases aligning to TRBD2. The CDR3 runs to 12 residues. V lost 0 bases, J lost 15 bases, and 3 bases stayed unmatched. Germline CDR1 SGHTA, CDR2 FQGTGA. DNA of the CDR3: TGTGCCAGCAGCTTAACTAGCGGGAGTTTGTTCTTC. Translating gives CASSLTSGSLFF.

The CDR3 nucleotides are TGTGCCAGCAGCTCGCACGGGGGTGAAGAGACCCAGTACTTC. Protein: CASSSHGGEETQYF. This sequence joins TRBV4-2 and TRBJ2-5; weak D call: TRBD2 (6 bases). The V gene lost 5 bases and the J gene lost 3 bases, with 13 bases spanning the gap. Per the germline V gene, CDR1 is LGHNA and CDR2 is YNFKEQ. This CDR3 has 14 residues.

This clonotype occurred a few times. The chain links TRBV11-2 to TRBJ2-1; possible D gene TRBD1, 5 bases. Per germline, CDR1 SGHAT and CDR2 FQNNGV. V was trimmed by 2 bases and J by 0 bases, leaving 8 bases between them. CDR3 length equals 15 residues. CDR3 loop: CASSLSDSSYNEQFF. The CDR3 bases are TGTGCCAGCAGCTTATCTGACAGCTCCTACAATGAGCAGTTCTTC.

J is TRBJ1-2 and V is TRBV5-5, with a tentative D call TRBD1 (6 bases). This CDR3 has 13 residues. Germline V gene lookup returns CDR1 SGHKS and CDR2 YYEKEE (reference sequence). The V and J ends lost 5 bases and 8 bases respectively, with 16 bases between them. As DNA, the CDR3 is TGTGCCAGCAGTAATTTGGGGGCAGGCGGCTACACCTTC. Protein sequence: CASSNLGAGGYTF.

In its sample, this clonotype was seen once. The chain recombines TRBV15 with TRBJ2-5; D remains unclear. V lost 6 bases and J 5 bases, leaving 13 bases between the germline ends. CDR3 size: 13 residues. The germline CDR1 and CDR2 sequences are LNHNV and YYDKDF (reference sequence). The CDR3 coding sequence is TGTGCCACCAGTCAACCCCTTCGGGAGACCCAGTACTTC. This codes for CATSQPLRETQYF.

V usage is TRBV5-5 and J usage is TRBJ2-1; 14 nucleotides align to TRBD2. The germline CDR1 and CDR2 sequences are SGHKS and YYEKEE (reference sequence). The CDR3 loop spans 16 amino acids. Germline trimming cut 4 bases from V and 3 bases from J; bases unmatched to any gene: 3. The CDR3 DNA reads as TGTGCCAGCAGCCAGGGACTAGCGGGAGTCTACAATGAGCAGTTCTTC. Protein sequence: CASSQGLAGVYNEQFF.

The chain combines TRBV28 with TRBJ1-1; 9 bases are a match to TRBD1. V lost 8 bases, J lost 4 bases, and 17 bases stayed unmatched. Per germline, CDR1 MDHEN and CDR2 SYDVKM. The length of the CDR3 is 17 residues. The DNA for the CDR3 is TGTGCCAGCGGAACTAGGGACAGGGCTTGGGTAGGCACTGAAGCTTTCTTT. This codes for CASGTRDRAWVGTEAFF.

The V and J genes are TRBV30 and TRBJ2-3, with D unclear. Germline CDR1 is GTSNPN and CDR2 is SVGIG (reference sequence). With 0 bases removed from V and 4 bases from J, the gap between germline ends came to 8 bases. The CDR3 has 13 residues. The CDR3 DNA follows: TGTGCCTGGAGTGTAGGTGGGGCAGATACGCAGTATTTT. The encoded protein is CAWSVGGADTQYF.

The DNA for the CDR3 is TGTGCCAGCCGGGTCGGGTCTGGGGCCAACGTCCTGACTTTC. Protein product: CASRVGSGANVLTF. The chain carries TRBV7-9 and TRBJ2-6; D is undetermined. The CDR3 sequence is 14 residues long. Trimming shortened V by 8 bases and J by 1 base, and 9 bases separated the two germline ends. CDR1 is SEHNR, CDR2 FQNEAQ, per germline (reference sequence).

The sample holds a few counts of this clonotype. The genes are TRBV5-1 and TRBJ2-1; possible D gene TRBD1, 7 bases. Looked up from germline, CDR1 is SGHRS and CDR2 is YFSETQ. Trimming took off 6 bases at V and 1 base at J, with 17 bases between the two ends. The CDR3 has 16 residues. CDR3 coding DNA: TGCGCCAGCACCACCACTCCAGGGGGGTCCTACAATGAGCAGTTCTTC. It encodes CASTTTPGGSYNEQFF.

This clonotype was seen a few times. The genes are TRBV11-2 and TRBJ2-2; D is perhaps TRBD1 or TRBD2 (6 bases each). The V and J ends lost 3 bases and 7 bases respectively, with 15 bases between them. The CDR3 is made up of 15 amino acids. The germline V gene encodes CDR1 SGHAT and CDR2 FQNNGV. The CDR3 nucleotides are TGTGCCAGCAGCTTTAGGGGGGACTCGGACGGGGAGCTGTTTTTT. It encodes CASSFRGDSDGELFF.

This clonotype was observed a few times. The V and J genes are TRBV27 and TRBJ2-1; 8 bases line up with TRBD2. Germline V gives CDR1 MNHEY, CDR2 SMNVEV (reference sequence). The CDR3 is 17 amino acids. V gave up 0 bases and J gave up 2 bases; unmatched junction bases: 6. The CDR3 DNA follows: TGTGCCAGCAGTTTATCCTTCGGCGGGAGGACCTACAATGAGCAGTTCTTC. Translation gives CASSLSFGGRTYNEQFF.